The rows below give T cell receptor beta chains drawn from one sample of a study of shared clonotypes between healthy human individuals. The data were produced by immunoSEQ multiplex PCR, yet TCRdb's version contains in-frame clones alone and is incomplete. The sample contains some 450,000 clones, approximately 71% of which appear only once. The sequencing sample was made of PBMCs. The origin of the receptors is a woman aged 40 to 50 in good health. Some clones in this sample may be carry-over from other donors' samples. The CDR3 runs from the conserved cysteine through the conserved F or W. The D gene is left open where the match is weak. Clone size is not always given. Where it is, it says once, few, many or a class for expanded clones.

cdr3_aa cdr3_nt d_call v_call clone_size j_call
CSVSTGTITEAFF TGCAGCGTCTCAACAGGGACTATCACTGAAGCTTTCTTT NA TRBV29-1 NA TRBJ1-1
CASNRGGNTEAFF TGTGCCAGCAACCGAGGGGGGAACACTGAAGCTTTCTTT NA TRBV7-9 NA TRBJ1-1
CASSFGPGSSGYF NA NA TRBV7-2 NA TRBJ2-4
CASNLGQGSTNYGYTF TGTGCCAGTAACCTGGGACAGGGGTCAACTAACTATGGCTACACCTTC TRBD1 TRBV19 NA TRBJ1-2
CASSQRFSREGLYEQYF TGTGCCAGCTCCCAAAGATTCTCGCGGGAGGGCCTGTACGAGCAGTACTTC TRBD2 TRBV18 NA TRBJ2-7
CASSSLAEGYEQYF TGTGCCAGCAGCTCCCTAGCGGAGGGCTACGAGCAGTACTTC TRBD2 TRBV5-5 NA TRBJ2-7
CASSPPGTGRYEQYF TGTGCCAGCAGTCCTCCCGGGACAGGGAGGTACGAGCAGTACTTC TRBD1 TRBV28 many TRBJ2-7
CAWRQQGMFYGYTF TGTGCCTGGAGGCAACAGGGGATGTTTTATGGCTACACCTTC TRBD1 TRBV30 NA TRBJ1-2
CASGIAHGSEQYF TGTGCCAGCGGGATCGCCCATGGTAGCGAGCAGTACTTC NA TRBV28 NA TRBJ2-7
CASSEGDSETQYF TGCGCCAGCAGCGAGGGGGACTCGGAGACCCAGTACTTC NA TRBV5-1 NA TRBJ2-5
CASSQEGAGGVDTQYF TGCGCCAGCAGCCAAGAGGGCGCGGGAGGGGTAGATACGCAGTATTTT TRBD2 TRBV4-3 NA TRBJ2-3
CASSLDGVVTQYF TGTGCCAGCAGCTTAGATGGGGTAGTTACGCAGTACTTC NA TRBV7-9 NA TRBJ2-7
CASHRAGTGELFF TGTGCCAGCCACAGGGCAGGAACCGGGGAGCTGTTTTTT NA TRBV7-9 once TRBJ2-2
CAISVGGPGNTIYF TGTGCCATCAGTGTTGGGGGTCCTGGAAACACCATATATTTT NA TRBV10-3 few TRBJ1-3
CASRRNRDSSYEQYF TGTGCCAGCCGAAGAAACAGGGACAGCTCCTACGAGCAGTACTTC TRBD1 TRBV27 NA TRBJ2-7